The TCR beta chain described here comes from a study of blood T cell repertoires in COVID-19. Overall study context: Italy, Spain and the United States were the sources of the convalescent and acute COVID-19 samples. PBMCs, B-cell-depleted T cells, or T cells provided the cDNA or gDNA that made up the material.

In the source study's methods: By means of reference gene primer amplification, nucleated cell counts were estimated. Data came from immunoSEQ multiplex PCR; TCRdb stores just in-frame clones and leaves some out. V and J calls and clone size are as listed in that table; D and trimming were resolved from the DNA. The table includes roughly 270,000 clones, 75% to 85% detected once. Germline CDR1 MGHRA, CDR2 YSYEKL. This CDR3 is 13 amino acids long. Remarks on this clone: At one of its ends the junction is not consistent with the germline gene, which may arise from a read error.

J is TRBJ2-5 and V is TRBV4-1, with D maybe TRBD1 (5 bases). This TCR was recovered from a man aged 45-60 years with active or convalescent COVID-19. Specimen: peripheral blood. The CDR3: CASSIQEGESQYF. The CDR3 DNA reads as TGCGCCAGCAGTATACAGGAAGGAGAGTCCCAGTACTTC.